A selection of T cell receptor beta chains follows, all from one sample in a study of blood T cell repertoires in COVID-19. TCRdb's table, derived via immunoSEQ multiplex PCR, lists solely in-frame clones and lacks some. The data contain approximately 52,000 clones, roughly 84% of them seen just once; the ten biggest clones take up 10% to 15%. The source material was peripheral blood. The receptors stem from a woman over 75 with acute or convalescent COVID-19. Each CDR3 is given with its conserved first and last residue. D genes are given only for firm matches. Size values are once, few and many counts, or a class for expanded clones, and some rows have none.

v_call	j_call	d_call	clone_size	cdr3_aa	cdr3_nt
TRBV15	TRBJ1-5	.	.	CATSRAGGGGNQPQHF	TGTGCCACCAGCAGAGCGGGGGGGGGCGGCAATCAGCCCCAGCATTTT
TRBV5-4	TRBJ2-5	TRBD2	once	CASSLGTSGGAGETQYF	TGTGCCAGCAGCTTGGGTACTAGCGGGGGGGCTGGTGAGACCCAGTACTTC
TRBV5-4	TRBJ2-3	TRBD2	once	CASSHGTSGFTDTQYF	TGTGCCAGCAGCCATGGGACTAGCGGGTTCACAGATACGCAGTATTTT
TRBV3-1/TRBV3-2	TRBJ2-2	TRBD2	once	CASSQYLGASGGFNTGELFF	TGTGCCAGCAGCCAGTACCTGGGGGCTAGCGGGGGTTTTAACACCGGGGAGCTGTTTTTT
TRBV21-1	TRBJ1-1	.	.	CASRKGIGRNTEAFF	TGTGCCAGCAGGAAGGGGATAGGAAGGAACACTGAAGCTTTCTTT
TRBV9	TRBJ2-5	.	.	CASSVGRLGTQYF	TGTGCCAGCAGCGTAGGGAGACTGGGGACCCAGTACTTC
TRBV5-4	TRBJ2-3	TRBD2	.	CASSSASGGADTQYF	TGTGCCAGCAGCTCCGCTAGCGGGGGGGCCGATACGCAGTATTTT
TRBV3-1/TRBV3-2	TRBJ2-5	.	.	CASSQDQGGTQYF	TGTGCCAGCAGCCAAGACCAGGGAGGGACCCAGTACTTC
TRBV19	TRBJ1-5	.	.	CASSIRTGGNQPQHF	TGTGCCAGTAGTATCCGAACGGGGGGGAATCAGCCCCAGCATTTT
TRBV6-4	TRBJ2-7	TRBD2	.	CASRTSGGEQYF	TGTGCCAGCAGGACTAGCGGGGGCGAGCAGTACTTC
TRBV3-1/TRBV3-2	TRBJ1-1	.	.	CASSQTAETPETEAFF	TGTGCCAGCAGCCAGACAGCTGAAACCCCCGAAACTGAAGCTTTCTTT
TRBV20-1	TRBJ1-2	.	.	CSASQRVPSYGYTF	TGCAGTGCTAGTCAGAGGGTGCCTAGCTATGGCTACACCTTC
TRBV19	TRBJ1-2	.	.	CASSNQGYGYTF	TGTGCCAGTAGCAATCAGGGGTATGGCTACACCTTC
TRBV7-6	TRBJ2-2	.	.	CASSLYWAANTGELFF	TGTGCCAGCAGCTTATATTGGGCAGCGAACACCGGGGAGCTGTTTTTT
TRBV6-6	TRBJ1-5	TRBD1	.	CASSRTGTGDRYSNQPQHF	TGTGCCAGCAGTCGAACCGGGACAGGGGACAGGTATAGCAATCAGCCCCAGCATTTT
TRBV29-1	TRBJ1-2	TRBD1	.	CSVTQGAHYGYTF	TGCAGCGTGACACAGGGGGCCCACTATGGCTACACCTTC
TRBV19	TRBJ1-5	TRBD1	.	CASSKGARQPQHF	TGTGCCAGTAGCAAGGGGGCGCGACAGCCCCAGCATTTT
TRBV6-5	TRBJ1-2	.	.	CASSYGGNRERGYTF	TGTGCCAGCAGTTACGGAGGAAACAGGGAGCGTGGCTACACCTTC
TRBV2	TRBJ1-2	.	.	CASSDSLNLHYGYTF	TGTGCCAGCAGTGATAGCTTAAACCTACACTATGGCTACACCTTC
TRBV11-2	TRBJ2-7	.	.	CASSPHRDISYEQYF	TGTGCCAGCAGCCCCCACCGGGACATCTCCTACGAGCAGTACTTC
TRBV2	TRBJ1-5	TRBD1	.	CASRGDRGSNQPQHF	TGTGCCAGCAGGGGGGACAGGGGGAGCAATCAGCCCCAGCATTTT
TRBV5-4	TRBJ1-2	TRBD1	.	CASSSPGQGYGYTF	TGTGCCAGCAGCTCACCGGGACAGGGGTATGGCTACACCTTC
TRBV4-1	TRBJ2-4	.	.	CASSLSSGGGAKNIQYF	TGCGCCAGCAGCCTCAGCTCGGGCGGAGGGGCCAAAAACATTCAGTACTTC
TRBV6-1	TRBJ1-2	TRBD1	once	CASSEARTGGAGYTF	TGTGCCAGCAGTGAAGCACGGACAGGCGGGGCTGGCTACACCTTC
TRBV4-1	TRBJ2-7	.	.	CASSQDWTGVVEQYF	TGCGCCAGCAGCCAAGATTGGACGGGGGTAGTTGAGCAGTACTTC
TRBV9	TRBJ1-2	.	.	CASNPGGDYYGYTF	TGTGCCAGCAACCCTGGGGGGGACTACTATGGCTACACCTTC
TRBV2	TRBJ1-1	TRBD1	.	CAIGQGADTEAFF	TGTGCCATCGGACAGGGGGCAGACACTGAAGCTTTCTTT
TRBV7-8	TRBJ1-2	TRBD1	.	CASSSRRTGANYGYTF	TGTGCCAGCAGCTCGAGACGGACAGGAGCCAACTATGGCTACACCTTC
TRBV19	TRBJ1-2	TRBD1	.	CASKKQGATNYGYTF	TGTGCCAGTAAGAAACAGGGGGCAACGAACTATGGCTACACCTTC
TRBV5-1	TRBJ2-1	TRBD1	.	CASSLTGTGGINEQFF	TGCGCCAGCAGCTTAACTGGGACAGGGGGAATAAATGAGCAGTTCTTC
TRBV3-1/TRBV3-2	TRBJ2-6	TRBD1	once	CASSQRPGTGYSGANVLTF	TGTGCCAGCAGCCAGAGACCCGGGACAGGTTACTCTGGGGCCAACGTCCTGACTTTC
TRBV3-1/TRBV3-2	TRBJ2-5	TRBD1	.	CAFRDRAQETQYF	TGTGCATTCCGGGACAGAGCCCAAGAGACCCAGTACTTC
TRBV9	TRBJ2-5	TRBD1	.	CASSAGDRGREETQYF	TGTGCCAGCAGCGCGGGGGACAGGGGGCGGGAAGAGACCCAGTACTTC
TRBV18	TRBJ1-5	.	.	CASSPDSNQPQHF	TGTGCCAGCTCACCGGACAGTAATCAGCCCCAGCATTTT
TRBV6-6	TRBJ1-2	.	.	CASSIDRTGGSYGYTF	TGTGCCAGCAGCATCGACAGAACAGGTGGTTCCTATGGCTACACCTTC
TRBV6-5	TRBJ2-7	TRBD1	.	CASSYSTGVGFREYF	TGTGCCAGCAGTTACTCGACAGGGGTGGGGTTTCGGGAGTACTTC
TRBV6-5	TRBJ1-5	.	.	CASSLTDSGNQPQHF	TGTGCCAGCAGTCTGACGGACAGTGGCAATCAGCCCCAGCATTTT
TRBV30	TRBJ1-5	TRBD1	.	CAWSTGGSGQPQHF	TGTGCCTGGAGCACAGGGGGCTCAGGACAGCCCCAGCATTTT
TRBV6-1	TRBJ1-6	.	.	CASSEPSLSGTSPLHF	TGTGCCAGCAGTGAACCGTCCCTATCGGGAACTTCACCCCTCCACTTT
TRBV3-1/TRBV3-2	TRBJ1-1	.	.	CASSQADRRTEAFF	TGTGCCAGCAGCCAAGCCGACAGACGAACTGAAGCTTTCTTT
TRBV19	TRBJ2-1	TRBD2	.	CASSALSGFHNEQFF	TGTGCCAGTAGTGCGCTTAGCGGGTTCCACAATGAGCAGTTCTTC
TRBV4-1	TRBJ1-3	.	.	CASSQVVIRDTIYF	TGCGCCAGCAGCCAAGTGGTGATCAGGGACACCATATATTTT
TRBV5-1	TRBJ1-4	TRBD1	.	CASSHRGGQGLEKLFF	TGCGCCAGCAGCCACCGCGGGGGACAGGGCCTTGAAAAACTGTTTTTT
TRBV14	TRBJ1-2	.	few	CASSQVRGEDHYGYTF	TGTGCCAGCAGCCAAGTCCGGGGTGAGGATCACTATGGCTACACCTTC
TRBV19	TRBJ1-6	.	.	CASSIRGQINSPLHF	TGTGCCAGTAGTATTCGCGGGCAGATTAATTCACCCCTCCACTTT
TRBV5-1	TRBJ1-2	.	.	CASSPGFYGYTF	TGCGCCAGCAGCCCGGGGTTCTATGGCTACACCTTC
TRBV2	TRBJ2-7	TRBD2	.	CASSEQKLAGLYEQYF	TGTGCCAGCAGTGAACAAAAGTTAGCGGGGCTCTACGAGCAGTACTTC
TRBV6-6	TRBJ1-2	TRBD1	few	CASRLITGDYGYTF	TGTGCCAGCAGGCTAATTACAGGGGACTATGGCTACACCTTC
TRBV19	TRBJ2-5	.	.	CASRTSGGTQYF	TGTGCCAGTAGGACTTCTGGTGGGACCCAGTACTTC
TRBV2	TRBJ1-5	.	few	CASSETGSQHF	TGTGCCAGCAGTGAGACAGGTTCCCAGCATTTT
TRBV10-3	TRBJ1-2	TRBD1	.	CAISESPGQGALRYGYTF	TGTGCCATCAGTGAGTCCCCGGGACAGGGGGCATTACGGTATGGCTACACCTTC
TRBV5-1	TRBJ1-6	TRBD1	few	CASSVDRGTNSPLHF	TGCGCCAGCAGCGTGGACAGGGGAACAAATTCACCCCTCCACTTT
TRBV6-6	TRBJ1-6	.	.	CASDLGDIGSPLHF	TGTGCCAGCGACCTGGGGGACATAGGTTCACCCCTCCACTTT